The 6 T cell receptor beta chains below were found in one sample sequenced in a study of blood T cell repertoires in COVID-19. Clones were sequenced by immunoSEQ multiplex PCR, and TCRdb holds only the in-frame ones, with some missing. The sample carries around 400,000 clones, approximately 90% recorded once. The sequenced sample consisted of PBMCs or T cells enriched from blood (not recorded which). The receptors were sampled from a woman aged 40 to 50 who had been exposed to COVID-19.

The V call is TRBV28, the J call TRBJ2-5; D gene ambiguous. The CDR3 totals 13 residues. Germline V gene sequence: CDR1 MDHEN, CDR2 SYDVKM. Trimming pared 4 bases from V and 0 bases from J, leaving 6 bases between. The CDR3, as DNA: TGTGCCAGCAGTTCCAACAACCAAGAGACCCAGTACTTC. It codes for CASSSNNQETQYF. Complete variable domain (other parts from reference TRBV28 and TRBJ2-5): DVKVTQSSRYLVKRTGEKVFLECVQDMDHENMFWYRQDPGLGLRLIYFSYDVKMKEKGDIPEGYSVSREKKERFSLILESASTNQTSMYLCASSSNNQETQYFGPGTRLLVL.

The CDR3 sequence is CASQRESNTGELFF. DNA of the CDR3: TGTGCCAGTCAGCGGGAGTCAAACACCGGGGAGCTGTTTTTT. The rearrangement links TRBV6-4 to TRBJ2-2; 8 bases match TRBD2. V dropped 9 bases and J dropped 2; count of bases not matched to a gene: 5. Germline V gene data show CDR1 as MRHNA and CDR2 as SNTAGT. The CDR3 covers 14 residues.

The chain recombines TRBV19 with TRBJ2-1; 10 bases agree with TRBD1. Germline CDR1 is LNHDA and CDR2 is SQIVND (reference sequence). V lost 7 bases and J lost 3; bases outside the gene matches: 3. This CDR3 has 14 residues. CDR3 nucleotides: TGTGCCAGTAAGGGACAGGGGAGCTACAATGAGCAGTTCTTC. Its translation: CASKGQGSYNEQFF. Filled out from reference TRBV19 and TRBJ2-1, the complete variable domain reads DGGITQSPKYLFRKEGQNVTLSCEQNLNHDAMYWYRQDPGQGLRLIYYSQIVNDFQKGDIAEGYSVSREKKESFPLTVTSAQKNPTAFYLCASKGQGSYNEQFFGPGTRLTVL.

The chain links TRBV19 to TRBJ1-5, with no clear D. Trimming pared 3 bases from V and 0 bases from J, leaving 12 bases between. The CDR3 consists of 16 residues. Germline V lookup: CDR1 LNHDA, CDR2 SQIVND (reference sequence). DNA for the CDR3: TGTGCCAGTAGTATTCAGACACCTTATAGCAATCAGCCCCAGCATTTT. Its translation: CASSIQTPYSNQPQHF.

The rearrangement uses TRBV13 and TRBJ1-3; D possibly corresponds to TRBD1 (6 bases). Germline lookup yields CDR1 PRHDT and CDR2 FYEKMQ (reference sequence). The CDR3 length is 15 residues. V was clipped by 3 bases and J by 0 bases, with 9 bases between them. The CDR3 loop is CASSFQGTSGNTIYF. The CDR3 coding sequence is TGTGCCAGCAGCTTTCAGGGGACCTCTGGAAACACCATATATTTT.

The V call is TRBV29-1, the J call TRBJ1-3; 9 bases align to TRBD1. The CDR3 covers 16 residues. V lost 1 base and J lost 3; bases outside the gene matches: 7. Germline CDR1 SQVTM, CDR2 ANQGSEA. CDR3 sequence: CSVEVGDRDFGNTIYF. CDR3 DNA: TGCAGCGTTGAAGTTGGGGACAGGGACTTTGGAAACACCATATATTTT. Looking up the rest from reference TRBV29-1 and TRBJ1-3 gives the full variable domain: SAVISQKPSRDICQRGTSLTIQCQVDSQVTMMFWYRQQPGQSLTLIATANQGSEATYESGFVIDKFPISRPNLTFSTLTVSNMSPEDSSIYLCSVEVGDRDFGNTIYFGEGSWLTVV.